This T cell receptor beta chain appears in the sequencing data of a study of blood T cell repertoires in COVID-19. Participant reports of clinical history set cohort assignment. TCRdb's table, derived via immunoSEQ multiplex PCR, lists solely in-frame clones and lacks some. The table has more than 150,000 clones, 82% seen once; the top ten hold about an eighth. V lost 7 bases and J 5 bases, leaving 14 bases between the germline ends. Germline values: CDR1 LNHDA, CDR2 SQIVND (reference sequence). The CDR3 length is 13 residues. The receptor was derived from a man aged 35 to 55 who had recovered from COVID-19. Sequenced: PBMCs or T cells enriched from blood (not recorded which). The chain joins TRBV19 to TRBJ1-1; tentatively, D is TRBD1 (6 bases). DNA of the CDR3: TGTGCCAGTAAGGGGCAGGGGCGAACTGAAGCTTTCTTT. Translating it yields CASKGQGRTEAFF.